Below, one T cell receptor beta chain is given with its context. This clone was detected once. The target of this receptor is not known. One base away there is no much larger clone; base qualities are not given. The data derive from a study of control samples from healthy donors and cancer patients (dated by TCRdb to 2019 to 2021). As encoded in the germline V gene, CDR1 is SGHDT while CDR2 is YYEEEE. From cysteine to phenylalanine, the CDR3 is 16 amino acids long. The DNA shown is the 48-base CDR3, in frame from base 1. Clipping removes 3 bases from V and 4 bases from J, with 6 as the unmatched junction base count. The method was the immunoSEQ multiplex PCR assay. This immuneACCESS table, as held by TCRdb, lists in-frame sequences with V and J called but not all clones. Of the missing ones, under half trace to an unresolved V gene in checked studies; the others have no known cause. This sample comprises 150,000 or so clones, 80% to 95% of them detected only once. The biggest ten clones account for roughly 0.7% of the sample.

The origin of this receptor is a woman in her twenties or thirties in good health. The sequence joins TRBV5-6 to TRBJ2-2, and TRBD1 aligns with 10 junction nucleotides. Specimen: blood. CDR3 sequence: CASSSDRGQGTGELFF. The bases read TGTGCCAGCAGCTCTGACAGGGGGCAAGGCACCGGGGAGCTGTTTTTT.